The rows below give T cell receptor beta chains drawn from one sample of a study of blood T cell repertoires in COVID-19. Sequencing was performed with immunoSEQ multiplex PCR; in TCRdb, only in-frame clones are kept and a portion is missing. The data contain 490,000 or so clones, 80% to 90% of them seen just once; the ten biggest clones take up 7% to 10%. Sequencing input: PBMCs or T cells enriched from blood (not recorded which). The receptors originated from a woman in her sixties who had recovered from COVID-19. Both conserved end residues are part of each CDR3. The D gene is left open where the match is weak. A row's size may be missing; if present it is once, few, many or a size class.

DNA: TGCGCCAGCAGCTTGGCCAGGGGTACTCGTAACACCGGGGAGCTGTTTTTT
CDR3: CASSLARGTRNTGELFF
size: .
V: TRBV5-1
J: TRBJ2-2
D: .

DNA: TGTGCCAGCAGGGGTTGGGACAGAGCTAACTATGGCTACACCTTC
CDR3: CASRGWDRANYGYTF
size: few
V: TRBV2
J: TRBJ1-2
D: TRBD1

DNA: TGTGCCAGCGCGCCCGGGACAGGGAGTTCACCCCTCCACTTT
CDR3: CASAPGTGSSPLHF
size: .
V: TRBV19
J: TRBJ1-6
D: TRBD1

DNA: TGTGCCAGCAGCGTAAATGGGGATTCCCGGACGGACATGAGCTCTGGAAACACCATATATTTT
CDR3: CASSVNGDSRTDMSSGNTIYF
size: .
V: TRBV9
J: TRBJ1-3
D: .

DNA: TGTGCCAGCACCTTGTTGGCCTGGAACACTGAAGCTTTCTTT
CDR3: CASTLLAWNTEAFF
size: .
V: TRBV11-2
J: TRBJ1-1
D: .

DNA: TGCGCCAGCAGCCAACCGGGACTAGCGGGGGTCCCTCAAGAGACCCAGTACTTC
CDR3: CASSQPGLAGVPQETQYF
size: .
V: TRBV4-1
J: TRBJ2-5
D: TRBD2

DNA: TGTGCCAGCAGTCCTTATACTGAAGCTTTCTTT
CDR3: CASSPYTEAFF
size: .
V: TRBV2
J: TRBJ1-1
D: .

DNA: TGTGCCACCAGTGATTCTAGCGGGAGAGAGACCCAGTACTTC
CDR3: CATSDSSGRETQYF
size: .
V: TRBV24-1
J: TRBJ2-5
D: TRBD2

DNA: TGTGCCAGCAGCAAAAGGACAGGGACAGATACGCAGTATTTT
CDR3: CASSKRTGTDTQYF
size: .
V: TRBV21-1
J: TRBJ2-3
D: .

DNA: TGCGCCAGCAGCCCGGGACAGGGGGCTTCGCTCCAGTCGAACACTGAAGCTTTCTTT
CDR3: CASSPGQGASLQSNTEAFF
size: .
V: TRBV5-1
J: TRBJ1-1
D: TRBD1

DNA: TGCGCCAGCAGCTGGGGACAGAACACTGAAGCTTTCTTT
CDR3: CASSWGQNTEAFF
size: few
V: TRBV5-1
J: TRBJ1-1
D: .

DNA: TGTGCCAGCAGGGTGGGACAGGGGATGACCGGGGAGCTGTTTTTT
CDR3: CASRVGQGMTGELFF
size: .
V: TRBV2
J: TRBJ2-2
D: TRBD1

DNA: TGTGCCAGCAGTTCCCCCGGGACAGGGAATTCACCCCTCCACTTT
CDR3: CASSSPGTGNSPLHF
size: .
V: TRBV27
J: TRBJ1-6
D: TRBD1

DNA: TGTGCCAGCAGCTTAGCTCGGACAGGGGTCTATGGCTACACCTTC
CDR3: CASSLARTGVYGYTF
size: .
V: TRBV7-2
J: TRBJ1-2
D: TRBD1

DNA: TGTGCCAGCAGTTACCGAGGACAGGGGGCGAGGGAGACCCAGTACTTC
CDR3: CASSYRGQGARETQYF
size: once
V: TRBV6-5
J: TRBJ2-5
D: TRBD1

DNA: TGTGCTAGTGGTTTGGTCGGTCACAGGGAGAGCAATCAGCCCCAGCATTTT
CDR3: CASGLVGHRESNQPQHF
size: once
V: TRBV12-5
J: TRBJ1-5
D: .

DNA: TGTGCCAGCAGCCAAAGACAATCATTAAATCAGCCCCAGCATTTT
CDR3: CASSQRQSLNQPQHF
size: .
V: TRBV27
J: TRBJ1-5
D: .

DNA: TGTGCCAGCAGTTTCAGGGGACCGAGCTACAATGAGCAGTTCTTC
CDR3: CASSFRGPSYNEQFF
size: .
V: TRBV6-6
J: TRBJ2-1
D: .

DNA: TGCGCCAGCAGCTTAGGACAGGGTATTGAAAAACTGTTTTTT
CDR3: CASSLGQGIEKLFF
size: once
V: TRBV5-1
J: TRBJ1-4
D: TRBD1

DNA: TGTGCCAGCAGTGAAACCCGGACACTCCTCTATGGCTACACCTTC
CDR3: CASSETRTLLYGYTF
size: .
V: TRBV2
J: TRBJ1-2
D: .

DNA: TGCGCCAGCAGCTTGGCCCAGGCGGGGGGGCAAGAGACCCAGTACTTC
CDR3: CASSLAQAGGQETQYF
size: .
V: TRBV5-1
J: TRBJ2-5
D: TRBD2

DNA: TGCGCCAGCACCCGAAGACAGGGGGCTCTCGCTAATGAAAAACTGTTTTTT
CDR3: CASTRRQGALANEKLFF
size: .
V: TRBV4-1
J: TRBJ1-4
D: TRBD1

DNA: TGTGCCAGCAGCACCCGAGGCGGGCGGGGCTATGGCTACACCTTC
CDR3: CASSTRGGRGYGYTF
size: .
V: TRBV5-6
J: TRBJ1-2
D: .

DNA: TGTGCCAGCAGAGGAGGGCGGGCAACTAATGAAAAACTGTTTTTT
CDR3: CASRGGRATNEKLFF
size: .
V: TRBV5-6
J: TRBJ1-4
D: .

DNA: TGTGCCAGTAGTATCGACAGGCCAACTAATGAAAAACTGTTTTTT
CDR3: CASSIDRPTNEKLFF
size: .
V: TRBV19
J: TRBJ1-4
D: .

DNA: TGTGCCAGCAGTTTTTTACCGGGCACAGATACGCAGTATTTT
CDR3: CASSFLPGTDTQYF
size: .
V: TRBV27
J: TRBJ2-3
D: .

DNA: TGTGCCAGCAGCCAAGACACTAACTATGGCTACACCTTC
CDR3: CASSQDTNYGYTF
size: .
V: TRBV3-1/TRBV3-2
J: TRBJ1-2
D: .

DNA: TGTGCCAGCAGTTTCACAGGCCGTAACACTGAAGCTTTCTTT
CDR3: CASSFTGRNTEAFF
size: .
V: TRBV27
J: TRBJ1-1
D: .

DNA: TGTGCCAGCAGTTTGGGCGGGGGGCCTCGGGCAGATACGCAGTATTTT
CDR3: CASSLGGGPRADTQYF
size: .
V: TRBV5-5
J: TRBJ2-3
D: TRBD2

DNA: TGTGCCAGCAGCTTAGGAGACGGGGGGGCCAGAGGTACGCAGTATTTT
CDR3: CASSLGDGGARGTQYF
size: .
V: TRBV7-2
J: TRBJ2-3
D: TRBD2

DNA: TGTGCCAGCAGCCCCCAAGCGGGGGGGCCGGATACGCAGTATTTT
CDR3: CASSPQAGGPDTQYF
size: .
V: TRBV7-2
J: TRBJ2-3
D: TRBD2

DNA: TGTGCCAGCACCAAAGACGAGGGTAACTATGGCTACACCTTC
CDR3: CASTKDEGNYGYTF
size: few
V: TRBV4-2
J: TRBJ1-2
D: .

DNA: TGTGCCAGCAGCGCCCTCTCGACTAATACGCAGTATTTT
CDR3: CASSALSTNTQYF
size: .
V: TRBV2
J: TRBJ2-3
D: .